These 6 T cell receptor beta chains originate from one sample sequenced in a study of a mutant IDH1 vaccine in newly diagnosed glioma. The antigens these receptors bind are not known. The protocol was immunoSEQ multiplex PCR, while the TCRdb copy is restricted to in-frame clones and leaves out a portion. The sample lists about 31,000 clones; roughly 78% were seen once. Time point reported: week 11, during vaccination. The vaccine gave 300 ug of a 20-mer mutant IDH1 peptide subcutaneously per dose. Here the sequenced sample was PBMCs, taken from a glioma patient whose treatment included an IDH1 peptide vaccine. These receptors were taken from a young man with glioma.

The V gene is TRBV14, the J gene TRBJ1-6, with D perhaps TRBD1 (6 bases). This CDR3 has 13 residues. The V end was cut by 4 bases, the J end by 7 bases, with 8 bases between. The V gene's germline CDR1 is SGHDN and CDR2 FVKESK. The CDR3 protein is CASSLTGNSPLHF. The CDR3 DNA follows: TGTGCCAGCAGCCTTACAGGGAATTCACCCCTCCACTTT.

The J gene is TRBJ2-1, the V gene TRBV10-3, with 11 bases fitting TRBD2. Germline CDR1 is ENHRY and CDR2 is SYGVKD. V lost 11 bases to trimming and J lost 5 bases; unmatched junction nucleotides: 5. The CDR3 is 13 residues long. Here the CDR3 reads CAFSSGGNNEQFF. The CDR3 nucleotides are TGTGCCTTCTCTAGCGGGGGGAACAATGAGCAGTTCTTC.

This clone was observed a handful of times. V and J are TRBV5-4 and TRBJ2-2; D gene unclear. The CDR3 runs 14 residues. Germline V gene sequence: CDR1 SGHNT, CDR2 YYREEE (reference sequence). V was pared by 4 bases and J by 2 bases, with 9 bases between. The CDR3 DNA is TGTGCCAGCAGCGAGACAAGAAACACCGGGGAGCTGTTTTTT. This encodes CASSETRNTGELFF.

V gene TRBV15 combines with J gene TRBJ1-3; D is perhaps TRBD1 (6 bases). The CDR3 has 15 residues. The V end was cut by 3 bases, the J end by 2 bases, with 11 bases between. Germline lookup yields CDR1 LNHNV and CDR2 YYDKDF (reference sequence). The CDR3 loop is CATSSPGEPGNTIYF. CDR3 nucleotide sequence: TGTGCCACCAGCAGCCCAGGGGAGCCTGGAAACACCATATATTTT.

This chain joins TRBV5-1 and TRBJ1-1; no clear D gene. Germline loops: CDR1 SGHRS, CDR2 YFSETQ. CDR3 length: 12 residues. Trimming stripped 2 bases from V and 6 bases from J, with 8 bases between. The CDR3 protein is CASSFKGAEAFF. The CDR3 bases are TGCGCCAGCAGCTTCAAAGGAGCTGAAGCTTTCTTT.

The chain joins TRBV5-6 to TRBJ2-5, with D tentatively TRBD2 (6 bases). Germline V gene data show CDR1 as SGHDT and CDR2 as YYEEEE. There are 14 residues in the CDR3. V was clipped by 1 base and J by 4 bases, with 11 bases between them. The CDR3 nucleotides are TGTGCCAGCAGCTTGAAGGCGGGGTCAGAGACCCAGTACTTC. Its translation: CASSLKAGSETQYF.